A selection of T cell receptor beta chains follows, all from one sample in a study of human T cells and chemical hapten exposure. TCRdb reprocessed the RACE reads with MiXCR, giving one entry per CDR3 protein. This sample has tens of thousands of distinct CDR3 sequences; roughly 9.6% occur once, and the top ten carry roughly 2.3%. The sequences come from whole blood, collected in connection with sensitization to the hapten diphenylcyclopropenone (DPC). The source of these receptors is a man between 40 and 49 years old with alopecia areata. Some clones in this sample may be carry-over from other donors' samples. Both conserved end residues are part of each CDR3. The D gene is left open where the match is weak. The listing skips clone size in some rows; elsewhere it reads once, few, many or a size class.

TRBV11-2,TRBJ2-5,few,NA,TGTGCCAGCAGGGATCAAGAGACCCAGTACTTC,CASRDQETQYF
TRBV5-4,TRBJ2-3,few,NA,TGTGCCAGCAGCTTGCTCAGCAGCACAGATACGCAGTATTTT,CASSLLSSTDTQYF
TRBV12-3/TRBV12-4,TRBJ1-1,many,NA,TGTGCCAGCAGCCTCCAGCTTAAGGACACTGAAGCTTTCTTT,CASSLQLKDTEAFF
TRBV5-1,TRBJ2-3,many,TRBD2,TGCGCCAGCAGCCAAAGCGGGGGTAGCACAGATACGCAGTATTTT,CASSQSGGSTDTQYF
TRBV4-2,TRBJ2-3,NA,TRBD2,TGTGCCAGCAGCCAAGATCCTAGCGGCCTAAATACGCAGTATTTT,CASSQDPSGLNTQYF
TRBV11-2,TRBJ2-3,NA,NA,TGTGCCAGCGGCCGCGGCATCACAGATACGCAGTATTTT,CASGRGITDTQYF
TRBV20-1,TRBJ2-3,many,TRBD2,TGCAGTGCGGGAGGACTAGCGGGAGTATCTGATACGCAGTATTTT,CSAGGLAGVSDTQYF
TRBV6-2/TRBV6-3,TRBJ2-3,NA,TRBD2,TGTGCCAGCAGTTTCGACAGGGCTCAGCGGGAGGACTACACAGATACGCAGTATTTT,CASSFDRAQREDYTDTQYF
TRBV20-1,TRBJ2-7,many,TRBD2,TGCAGTGCTAGACGGGAGGGCGTCCACGAGCAGTACTTC,CSARREGVHEQYF
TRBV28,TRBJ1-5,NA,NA,TGTGCCAGCAGTTTGCTAGACAATAGCAATCAGCCCCAGCATTTT,CASSLLDNSNQPQHF
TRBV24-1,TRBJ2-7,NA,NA,TGTGCCACCAGTGATCCAACGCGGGGACCCGAGCAGTACTTC,CATSDPTRGPEQYF
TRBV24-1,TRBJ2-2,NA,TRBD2,TGTGCCACCAGTGACCAACTAGCGATCGGGGAGCTGTTTTTT,CATSDQLAIGELFF
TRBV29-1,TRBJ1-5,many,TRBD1,TGCAGCGTTGGCGGGACCGGGACAGATTCCGGTCAGCCCCAGCATTTT,CSVGGTGTDSGQPQHF
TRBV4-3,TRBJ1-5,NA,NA,TGCGCCAGCAGCCAAGATCAGGGAAATGGGCAGCCCCAGCATTTT,CASSQDQGNGQPQHF
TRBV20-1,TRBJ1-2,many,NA,TGCAGTGCTAGCCGCCAGGCTAACTATGGCTACACCTTC,CSASRQANYGYTF
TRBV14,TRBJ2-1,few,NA,TGTGCCAGCAGCCAAGAGGCGAGCACCGATGAGCAGTTCTTC,CASSQEASTDEQFF
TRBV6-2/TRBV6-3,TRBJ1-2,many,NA,TGTGCCAGCAGCTCCGCGAAGGTTCCCGTCTATGGCTACACCTTC,CASSSAKVPVYGYTF
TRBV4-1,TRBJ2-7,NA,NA,TGCGCCAGCAGCCAGGGGTTAGGCGAGCAGTACTTC,CASSQGLGEQYF
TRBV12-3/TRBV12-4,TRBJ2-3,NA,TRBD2,TGTGCCAGCAGTTCCACTAGCGGGAGGGCCGGCACAGATACGCAGTATTTT,CASSSTSGRAGTDTQYF
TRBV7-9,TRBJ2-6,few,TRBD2,TGTGCCAGCAGCTCTGTAGCGGGAGGGTTCGGAGGGGCCAACGTCCTGACTTTC,CASSSVAGGFGGANVLTF
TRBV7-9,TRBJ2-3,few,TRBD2,TGTGCCAGCAGCCTACTGACTAGCGGGGACACAGATACGCAGTATTTT,CASSLLTSGDTDTQYF
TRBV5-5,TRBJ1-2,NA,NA,TGTGCCAGCAGCGGGGGGTCACAGGGCTATGGCTACACCTTC,CASSGGSQGYGYTF
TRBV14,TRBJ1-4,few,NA,TGTGCCAGCAGTCCTCTTGGGGGGAAGGCTAATGAAAAACTGTTTTTT,CASSPLGGKANEKLFF
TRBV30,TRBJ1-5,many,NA,TGTGCCTGGCGGGAGAATAGCAATCAGCCCCAGCATTTT,CAWRENSNQPQHF
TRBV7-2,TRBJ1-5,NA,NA,TGTGCCAGCAGCACGGCTTACAGGGCCCGGGAGCCCCAGCATTTT,CASSTAYRAREPQHF
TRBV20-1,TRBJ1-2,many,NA,TGCAGTGCTAGAGGAGGAGTACTTCTATCAGGAACCTTC,CSARGGVLLSGTF
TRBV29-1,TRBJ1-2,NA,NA,TGCAGCGTTAACCCCCGGACTGCGAACTATGGCTACACCTTC,CSVNPRTANYGYTF
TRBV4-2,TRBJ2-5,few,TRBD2,TGTGCCAGCAGCCAAGGATTAGCGGGAGTAGTGGAGACCCAGTACTTC,CASSQGLAGVVETQYF
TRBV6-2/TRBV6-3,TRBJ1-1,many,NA,TGTGCCAGCAGGGAGGATTCCCTTACTGAAGCTTTCTTT,CASREDSLTEAFF
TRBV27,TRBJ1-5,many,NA,TGTGCCAGCAGTTTGTTCAGTCTTGTGGAGCCCCAGCATTTT,CASSLFSLVEPQHF
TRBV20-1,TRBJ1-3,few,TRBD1,TGCAGTGCTAGAGTCCCCCGAGACAGGGACTCTGGAAACACCATATATTTT,CSARVPRDRDSGNTIYF
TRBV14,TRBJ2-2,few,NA,TGTGCCAGCAGCCAAGACGGTAGGGCAGGGCTCGGCTACACCGGGGAGCTGTTTTTT,CASSQDGRAGLGYTGELFF
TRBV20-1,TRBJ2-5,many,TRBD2,TGCAGTGCTCCCGCTAGCGGGCGAGAGACCCAGTACTTC,CSAPASGRETQYF
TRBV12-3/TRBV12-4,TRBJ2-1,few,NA,TGTGCCAGCAGTTTCGCAGGCAATGAGCAGTTCTTC,CASSFAGNEQFF
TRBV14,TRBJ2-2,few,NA,TGTGCCAGCAGCCTTAATAGCGGGAACACCGGGGAGCTGTTTTTT,CASSLNSGNTGELFF
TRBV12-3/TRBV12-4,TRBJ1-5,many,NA,TGTGCCAGCAGTTTAGTTCAGGGTGGAAATCAGCCCCGGCATTTT,CASSLVQGGNQPRHF
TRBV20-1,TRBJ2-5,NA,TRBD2,TGCAGTGCTAGAGATCCAGCGGGAGTGGCTGAGACCCAGTACTTC,CSARDPAGVAETQYF
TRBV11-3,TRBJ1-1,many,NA,TGTGCCAGCAGCTTAATCCCCCTTCAGGGTCCTCTGAACACTGAAGCTTTCTTT,CASSLIPLQGPLNTEAFF
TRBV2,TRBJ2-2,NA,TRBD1,TGTGCCAGCAGGGACCGGGACAGGGCCTCTAGGGAGCTGTTTTTT,CASRDRDRASRELFF
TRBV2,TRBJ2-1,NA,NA,TGTGCCATCGAGAATCTAGGAGGGATAAATGAGCAGTTCTTC,CAIENLGGINEQFF
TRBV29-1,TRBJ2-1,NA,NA,TGCAGCGTTGAACCCCCAGGGTACAATGAGCAGTTCTTC,CSVEPPGYNEQFF
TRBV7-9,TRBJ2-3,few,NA,TGTGCCAGCAGCGAAGGGGGTTCCTTGGGGACGCAGTATTTT,CASSEGGSLGTQYF
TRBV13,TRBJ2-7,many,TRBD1,TGTGCCAGCAGCGAGACAGGGCGACCCGACGAGCAGTACTTC,CASSETGRPDEQYF
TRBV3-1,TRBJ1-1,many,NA,TGTGCCAGCAGCTTATACAGGGATGCTGAAGCTTTCTTT,CASSLYRDAEAFF
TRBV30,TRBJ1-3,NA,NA,TGTGCCGGGGACACCATCTCTGGAAACACCATATATTTT,CAGDTISGNTIYF
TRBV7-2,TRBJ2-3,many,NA,TGTGCCAGCAGGTCCGGGACCCTATCTGGCACAGATACGCAGTATTTT,CASRSGTLSGTDTQYF